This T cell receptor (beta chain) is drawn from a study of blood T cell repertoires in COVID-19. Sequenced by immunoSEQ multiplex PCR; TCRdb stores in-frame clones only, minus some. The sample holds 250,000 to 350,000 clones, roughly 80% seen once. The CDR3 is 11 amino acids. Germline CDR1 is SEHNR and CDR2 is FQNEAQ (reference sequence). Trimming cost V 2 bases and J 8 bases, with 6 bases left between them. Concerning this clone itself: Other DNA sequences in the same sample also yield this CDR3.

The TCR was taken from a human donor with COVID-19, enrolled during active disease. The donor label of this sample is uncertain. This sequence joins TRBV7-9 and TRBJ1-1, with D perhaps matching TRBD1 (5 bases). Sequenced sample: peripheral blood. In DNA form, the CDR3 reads TGTGCCAGCAGCTTATCAGGGGAAGCTTTCTTT. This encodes CASSLSGEAFF.